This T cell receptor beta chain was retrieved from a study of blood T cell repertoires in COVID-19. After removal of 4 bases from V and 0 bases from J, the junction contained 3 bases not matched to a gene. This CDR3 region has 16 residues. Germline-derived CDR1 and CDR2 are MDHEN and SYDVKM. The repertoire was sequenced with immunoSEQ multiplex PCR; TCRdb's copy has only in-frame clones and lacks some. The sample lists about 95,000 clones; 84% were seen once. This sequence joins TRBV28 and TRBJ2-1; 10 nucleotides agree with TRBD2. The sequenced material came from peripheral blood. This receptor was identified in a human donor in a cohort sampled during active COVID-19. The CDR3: CASSSSGGSSYNEQFF. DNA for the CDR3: TGTGCCAGCAGTTCTAGCGGGGGAAGCTCCTACAATGAGCAGTTCTTC.